The T cell receptor beta chain described here comes from a study of long-term antiretroviral therapy in people with HIV. Trimming took 1 base from V and 4 from J, leaving 14 bases between them. Germline V gene sequence: CDR1 SGHTA, CDR2 FQGNSA. The CDR3 is 17 amino acids. In its sample, this clone was seen a few times. Its specificity is not known. Assay version v3.0 of immunoSEQ was used, and it was run at survey level. Produced via immunoSEQ multiplex PCR; TCRdb's table is partial and in-frame only. This sample yields roughly 13,000 clones, of which around 77% are seen a single time; around 15% belongs to the top ten. Study conclusions and caveats: There were no data on ART adherence, viral resistance or therapy changes, a gap that limits inferences about post-ART repertoire changes. Increased diversity was seen after ART, yet it remained lower than in transplant donor controls. Repertoires from HIV showed CDR3 length ranges narrower than those of controls.

The chain employs TRBV7-2 and TRBJ1-6; D uncertain. This specimen was unsorted PBMCs, taken 1.3 years after starting antiretroviral therapy. The source of this sequence is a woman aged 18-29 years with HIV. DNA of the CDR3: TGTGCCAGCAGCTTAGTACGGAGGGATTCTTATAATTCACCCCTCCACTTT. Translated: CASSLVRRDSYNSPLHF.